These 18 T cell receptor beta chains originate from one sample sequenced in a study of identical twins (dated by TCRdb to 2016 to 2018). The protocol used for the library was 5' RACE. Sequencing was performed on an Illumina HiSeq 2000. TCRdb cleaned the public reads at Q25 with fastp, built clones with MiXCR and kept in-frame beta chains. Entries are consolidated by CDR3 protein sequence, retaining the most common genes and DNA. Across this sample there are about 810,000 distinct CDR3 sequences, with approximately 13% seen only once. Together, the top ten hold around 1.6% of the sample. A further study also used this sample, focusing on yellow fever vaccine responses in identical twins.

Sequenced input: PBMCs. Source of these receptors: a woman aged 18-29 years in good health.

The gene calls are TRBV28 and TRBJ2-1, with D possibly called TRBD1 or TRBD2 (5 bases each). From germline, CDR1 is MDHEN and CDR2 SYDVKM. The CDR3 consists of 16 residues. Trimming left V 6 bases short and J 0 bases short, with 15 bases between. The CDR3 sequence is CASRLNRRSSYNEQFF. The DNA for the CDR3 is TGTGCCAGCAGACTTAACAGGAGGAGCTCCTACAATGAGCAGTTCTTC. Using reference TRBV28 and TRBJ2-1 for the parts outside the CDR3, the full variable domain is DVKVTQSSRYLVKRTGEKVFLECVQDMDHENMFWYRQDPGLGLRLIYFSYDVKMKEKGDIPEGYSVSREKKERFSLILESASTNQTSMYLCASRLNRRSSYNEQFFGPGTRLTVL.

V usage is TRBV6-5 and J usage is TRBJ2-5; D is possibly TRBD2 (7 bases). The CDR3 totals 16 residues. Trimming stripped 0 bases from V and 2 bases from J, with 13 bases between. Germline V lookup: CDR1 MNHEY, CDR2 SVGAGI. In nucleotides, the CDR3 is TGTGCCAGCAGTTACTCGACGGGGGGCAAGCAAGAGACCCAGTACTTC. This sequence encodes CASSYSTGGKQETQYF.

V usage is TRBV3-1 and J usage is TRBJ2-1, with 11 positions matching TRBD1. CDR3 size: 20 residues. V was pared by 3 bases and J by 4 bases, with 17 bases of the junction left unmatched. Germline V gene data show CDR1 as LGHDT and CDR2 as YNNKEL (reference sequence). The CDR3 reads CASSHPSHRDRGLGYNEQFF. DNA for the CDR3: TGTGCCAGCAGCCACCCCTCACACCGGGACAGGGGGTTAGGATACAATGAGCAGTTCTTC.

The chain joins TRBV18 to TRBJ1-2, with D uncertain. CDR3 size: 14 residues. Germline V gene sequence: CDR1 KGHSH, CDR2 LQKENI. V was trimmed by 2 bases and J by 1 base, leaving 8 bases between them. The CDR3 sequence: CASSPGPDNYGYTF. For the CDR3, the DNA is TGTGCCAGCTCACCAGGGCCCGATAACTATGGCTACACCTTC.

This clonotype was counted at least ten times. This chain connects TRBV2 to TRBJ2-2; TRBD2 aligns across 12 bases. The CDR3 totals 18 residues. Germline V CDR1 and CDR2: SNHLY, FYNNEI. Trimming cost V 8 bases and J 4 bases; bases outside gene matches: 14. This chain's CDR3 is CASAKSLAGGPRTGELFF. The CDR3 DNA is TGTGCCAGCGCCAAATCCCTAGCGGGAGGGCCTCGCACCGGGGAGCTGTTTTTT.

The chain is built from TRBV27 and TRBJ2-7, with D perhaps matching TRBD2 (5 bases). Germline CDR1 and CDR2: MNHEY and SMNVEV (reference sequence). The V end lost 2 bases, the J end lost 2 bases, and 13 bases lay between the germline ends. The CDR3 runs 15 residues. In nucleotides, the CDR3 is TGTGCCAGCAGTTTAGTTAGCGAAGGGCCCTACGAGCAGTACTTC. The encoded protein is CASSLVSEGPYEQYF.

This clonotype was detected only a few times. This chain joins TRBV20-1 and TRBJ1-1; D is undetermined. In germline, CDR1 is DFQATT, CDR2 SNEGSKA (reference sequence). CDR3 length: 14 amino acids. Trimming removed 0 bases at V and 2 bases at J, with 10 bases between. This CDR3 is CSARDRRINTEAFF. CDR3 sequence (DNA): TGCAGTGCTAGAGATCGGAGGATAAACACTGAAGCTTTCTTT.

This chain links TRBV3-1 with TRBJ1-1; a weak D match, TRBD1 (6 bases). CDR1 and CDR2 from the germline V gene are LGHDT and YNNKEL (reference sequence). The CDR3 totals 15 residues. V shed 2 bases and J shed 0 bases, with 10 bases lying between them. The CDR3 is CASSQTGTMNTEAFF. The CDR3 region has the DNA TGTGCCAGCAGCCAAACAGGGACTATGAACACTGAAGCTTTCTTT.

Ten or more counts support this clonotype. The chain links TRBV7-2 to TRBJ2-3, with a tentative D call TRBD2 (6 bases). The CDR3 is made up of 14 amino acids. V lost 5 bases and J 4 bases, leaving 13 bases between the germline ends. The germline V gene encodes CDR1 SGHTA and CDR2 FQGNSA. The CDR3 nucleotides are TGTGCCAGCAGCACGTCGCGGGGCCCAGATACGCAGTATTTT. It translates to CASSTSRGPDTQYF.

This clonotype was seen ten or more times. In DNA, the CDR3 is TGCGCCAGCAGCCAAGGGGTTGGGCTACCCTACGAGCAGTACTTC. This encodes CASSQGVGLPYEQYF. The chain employs TRBV4-1 and TRBJ2-7, with unresolved D. CDR1 is MGHRA and CDR2 is YSYEKL in the germline V gene. The CDR3 is 15 amino acids. Trimming took 1 base from V and 2 from J, leaving 12 bases between them.

This clonotype was counted at least ten times. The rearrangement links TRBV5-1 to TRBJ1-1; a possible D gene is TRBD1 (6 bases). Germline assignment: CDR1 SGHRS and CDR2 YFSETQ. Trimming took off 6 bases at V and 1 base at J, with 10 bases between the two ends. The CDR3 is made up of 13 amino acids. As DNA, the CDR3 is TGCGCCAGCAAGGGACAACCGAACACTGAAGCTTTCTTT. This encodes CASKGQPNTEAFF.

Points on this clonotype: At one end, the junction sequence differs from germline, possibly due to a read error. This sequence joins TRBV2 and TRBJ1-1, with D possibly being TRBD1 (5 bases). The CDR3 contains 12 residues. The germline CDR1 and CDR2 sequences are SNHLY and FYNNEI. The CDR3 loop is CASSEVQGWGDF. CDR3 coding DNA: TGTGCCAGCAGTGAAGTTCAGGGTTGGGGGGACTTT.

Concerning this clonotype: The junction departs from the called germline gene at one end, perhaps through a read error. The rearrangement links TRBV7-3 to TRBJ2-7; possible D gene TRBD2, 5 bases. Germline CDR1 SGHTA, CDR2 FQGTGA. This CDR3 region has 13 residues. The CDR3: CASRLLPGGEQYF. DNA of the CDR3: TGTGCCAGCCGCTTACTCCCCGGCGGGGAGCAGTACTTC.

In this sample, this clonotype turned up many times. The chain joins TRBV12-3 or TRBV12-4 to TRBJ2-7; tentatively, D is TRBD2 (6 bases). The ends were cut back, 5 bases at V and 3 bases at J, with 17 bases in the middle. The CDR3 is 15 amino acids. CDR3 loop: CASSLIGTSGYEQYF. CDR3 sequence (DNA): TGTGCCAGCAGTCTTATCGGGACTTCCGGCTACGAGCAGTACTTC.

The J gene is TRBJ1-4, the V gene TRBV11-2; maybe TRBD1 (5 bases). V was trimmed by 6 bases and J by 0 bases, leaving 14 bases between them. CDR3 length: 16 residues. The V gene's germline CDR1 is SGHAT and CDR2 FQNNGV. CDR3 nucleotides: TGTGCCAGCAGAGATCACGGGGCTGCAACTAATGAAAAACTGTTTTTT. The encoded protein is CASRDHGAATNEKLFF.

This clonotype was seen only a few times. This sequence joins TRBV7-6 and TRBJ2-3, with 8 positions matching TRBD1. Germline V gene sequence: CDR1 SGHVS, CDR2 FNYEAQ. The CDR3 has 17 amino acids. Losses at the gene ends were 3 bases for V and 4 bases for J; bases not matched to a gene: 12. CDR3 in amino acids: CASSFPILGQGPDTQYF. In DNA, the CDR3 is TGTGCCAGCAGCTTCCCCATTCTTGGACAGGGCCCAGATACGCAGTATTTT.

This clonotype turned up a few times. This rearrangement joins TRBV24-1 to TRBJ2-3; TRBD1 matches at 9 bases. The germline V gene encodes CDR1 KGHDR and CDR2 SFDVKD. With 4 bases clipped from V and 6 bases from J, the junction kept 7 bases outside the gene matches. The CDR3 loop spans 15 amino acids. The CDR3 DNA reads as TGTGCCACCAGTGAGACTGGGACAGGGTACGATACGCAGTATTTT. This gives the protein CATSETGTGYDTQYF.

In DNA, the CDR3 is TGTGCCAGCAACACCGTTACTAGCACAGATACGCAGTATTTT. This sequence encodes CASNTVTSTDTQYF. The chain combines TRBV9 with TRBJ2-3; D unresolved. Per the germline V gene, CDR1 is SGDLS and CDR2 is YYNGEE. The CDR3 totals 14 residues. Trimming stripped 6 bases from V and 0 bases from J, with 11 bases between. Full variable domain (outside the CDR3, taken from reference TRBV9 and TRBJ2-3): DSGVTQTPKHLITATGQRVTLRCSPRSGDLSVYWYQQSLDQGLQFLIQYYNGEERAKGNILERFSAQQFPDLHSELNLSSLELGDSALYFCASNTVTSTDTQYFGPGTRLTVL.